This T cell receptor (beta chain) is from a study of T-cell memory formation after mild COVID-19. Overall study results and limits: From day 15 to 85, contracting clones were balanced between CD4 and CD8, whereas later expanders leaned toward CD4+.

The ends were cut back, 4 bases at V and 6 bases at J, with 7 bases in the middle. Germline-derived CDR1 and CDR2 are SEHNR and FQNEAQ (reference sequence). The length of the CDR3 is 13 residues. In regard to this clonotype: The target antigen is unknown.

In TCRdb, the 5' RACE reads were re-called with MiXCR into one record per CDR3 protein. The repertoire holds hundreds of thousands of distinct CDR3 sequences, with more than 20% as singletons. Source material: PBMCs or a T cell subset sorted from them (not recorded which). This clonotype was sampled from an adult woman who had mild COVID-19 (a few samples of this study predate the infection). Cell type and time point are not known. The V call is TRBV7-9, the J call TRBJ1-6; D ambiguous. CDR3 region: CASSSPLNSPLHF. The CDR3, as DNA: TGTGCCAGCAGCTCCCCCCTTAATTCACCCCTCCACTTT.